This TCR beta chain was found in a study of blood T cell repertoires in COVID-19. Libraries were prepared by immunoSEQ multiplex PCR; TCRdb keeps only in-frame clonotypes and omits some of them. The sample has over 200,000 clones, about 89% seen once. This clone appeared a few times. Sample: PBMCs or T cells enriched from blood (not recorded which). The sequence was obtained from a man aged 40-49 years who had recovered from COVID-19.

The CDR3 spells CASSPHPGGLSEKLFF. In DNA form, the CDR3 reads TGTGCCAGCAGCCCCCACCCGGGGGGTTTATCCGAAAAACTGTTTTTT. The chain uses TRBV11-1 and TRBJ1-4; maybe TRBD1 (5 bases). Looked up from germline, CDR1 is SGHAT and CDR2 is FQDESV (reference sequence). Between the trimmed V and J ends, which lost 5 bases and 8 bases, there was a span of 21 bases. The CDR3 runs 16 residues.